The clone carrying this T cell receptor beta chain was picked up one time. Germline loops: CDR1 SEHNR, CDR2 FQNEAQ (reference sequence). This CDR3 comprises 16 residues. V was clipped by 4 bases and J by 7 bases, with 17 bases between them. This entry belongs to a study of blood T cell repertoires in COVID-19. Authors' processing steps: Using reference gene primer amplification, nucleated cell counts were estimated. The method was immunoSEQ multiplex PCR; TCRdb's version includes in-frame clones alone and lacks a portion of them. D and trimming come from the DNA, and the V and J calls and clone size come from that table. The sample lists about 200,000 clones; approximately 80% were seen once.

The rearrangement links TRBV7-9 to TRBJ1-6, with a weak D call TRBD1 (6 bases). This TCR derives from a man aged 40-49 years who had recovered from COVID-19. The sequenced sample consisted of PBMCs or T cells enriched from blood (not recorded which). The CDR3 DNA reads as TGTGCCAGCAGCTCCGCCCAGACAGGTGGGAATTCACCCCTCCACTTT. It codes for CASSSAQTGGNSPLHF.